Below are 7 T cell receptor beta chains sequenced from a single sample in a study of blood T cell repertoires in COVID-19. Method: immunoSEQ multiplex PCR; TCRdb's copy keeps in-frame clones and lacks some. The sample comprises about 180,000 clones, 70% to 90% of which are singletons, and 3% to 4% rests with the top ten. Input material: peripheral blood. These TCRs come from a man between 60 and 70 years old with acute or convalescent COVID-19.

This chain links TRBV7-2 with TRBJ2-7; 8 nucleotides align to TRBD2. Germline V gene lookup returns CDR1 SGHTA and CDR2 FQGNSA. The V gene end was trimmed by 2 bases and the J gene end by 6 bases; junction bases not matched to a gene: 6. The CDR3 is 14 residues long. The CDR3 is CASSLSGLGVEQYF. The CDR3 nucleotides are TGTGCCAGCAGCTTATCGGGACTAGGGGTCGAGCAGTACTTC.

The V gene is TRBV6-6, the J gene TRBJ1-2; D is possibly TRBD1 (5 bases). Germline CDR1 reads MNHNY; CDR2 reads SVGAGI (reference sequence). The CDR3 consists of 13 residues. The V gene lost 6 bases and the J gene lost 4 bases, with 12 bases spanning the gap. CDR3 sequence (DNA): TGTGCCAGCAGAGCCCAGGGCTTCTATGGCTACACCTTC. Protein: CASRAQGFYGYTF.

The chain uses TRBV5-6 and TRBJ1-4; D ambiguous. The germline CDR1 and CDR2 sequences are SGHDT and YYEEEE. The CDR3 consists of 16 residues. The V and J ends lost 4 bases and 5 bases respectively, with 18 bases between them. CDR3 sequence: CASSRRSVPGNEKLFF. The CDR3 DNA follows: TGTGCCAGCAGCCGGCGGTCGGTTCCCGGGAATGAAAAACTGTTTTTT.

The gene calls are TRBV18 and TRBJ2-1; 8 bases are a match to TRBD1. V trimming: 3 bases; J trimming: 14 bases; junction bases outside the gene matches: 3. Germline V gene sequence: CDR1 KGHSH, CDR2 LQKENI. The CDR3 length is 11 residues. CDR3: CASSPDRDKFF. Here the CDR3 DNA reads TGTGCCAGCTCACCGGACAGGGACAAGTTCTTC. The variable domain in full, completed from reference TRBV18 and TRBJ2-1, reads NAGVMQNPRHLVRRRGQEARLRCSPMKGHSHVYWYRQLPEEGLKFMVYLQKENIIDESGMPKERFSAEFPKEGPSILRIQQVVRGDSAAYFCASSPDRDKFFGPGTRLTVL.

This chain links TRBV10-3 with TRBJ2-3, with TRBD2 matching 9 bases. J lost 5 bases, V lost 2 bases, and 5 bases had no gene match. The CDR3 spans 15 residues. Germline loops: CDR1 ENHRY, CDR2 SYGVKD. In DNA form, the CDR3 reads TGTGCCATCAGTGAGAGTAGCGGGAGTGGAGATACGCAGTATTTT. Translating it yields CAISESSGSGDTQYF.

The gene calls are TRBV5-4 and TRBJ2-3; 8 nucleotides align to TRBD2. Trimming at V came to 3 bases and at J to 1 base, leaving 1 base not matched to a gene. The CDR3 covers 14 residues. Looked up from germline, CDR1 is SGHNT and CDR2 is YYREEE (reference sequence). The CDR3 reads CASSSSGRTDTQYF. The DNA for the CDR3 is TGTGCCAGCAGCTCTAGCGGGCGCACAGATACGCAGTATTTT. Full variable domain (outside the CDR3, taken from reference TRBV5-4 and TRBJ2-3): ETGVTQSPTHLIKTRGQQVTLRCSSQSGHNTVSWYQQALGQGPQFIFQYYREEENGRGNFPPRFSGLQFPNYSSELNVNALELDDSALYLCASSSSGRTDTQYFGPGTRLTVL.

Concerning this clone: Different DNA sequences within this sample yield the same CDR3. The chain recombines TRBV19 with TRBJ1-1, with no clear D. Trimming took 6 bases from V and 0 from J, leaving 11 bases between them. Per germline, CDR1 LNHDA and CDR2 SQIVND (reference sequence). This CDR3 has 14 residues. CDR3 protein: CASRWEGMNTEAFF. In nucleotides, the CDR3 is TGTGCCAGTAGATGGGAGGGAATGAACACTGAAGCTTTCTTT.